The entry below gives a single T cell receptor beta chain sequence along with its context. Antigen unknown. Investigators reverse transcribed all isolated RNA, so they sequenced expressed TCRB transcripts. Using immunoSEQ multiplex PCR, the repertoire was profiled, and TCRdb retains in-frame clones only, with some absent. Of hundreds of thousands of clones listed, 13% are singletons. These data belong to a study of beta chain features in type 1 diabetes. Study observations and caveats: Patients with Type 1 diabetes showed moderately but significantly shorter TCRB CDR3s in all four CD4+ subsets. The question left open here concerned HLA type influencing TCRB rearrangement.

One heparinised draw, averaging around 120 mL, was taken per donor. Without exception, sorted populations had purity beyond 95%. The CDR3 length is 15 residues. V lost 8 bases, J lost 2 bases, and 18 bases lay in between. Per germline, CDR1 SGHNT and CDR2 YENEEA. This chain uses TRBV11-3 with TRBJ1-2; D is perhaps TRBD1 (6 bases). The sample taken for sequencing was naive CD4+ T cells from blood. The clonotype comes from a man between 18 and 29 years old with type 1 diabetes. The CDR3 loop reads CASSTGGHTNYGYTF. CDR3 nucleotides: TGTGCCAGCTCAACGGGGGGACACACCAACTATGGCTACACCTTC. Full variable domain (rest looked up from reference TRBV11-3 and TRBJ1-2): EAGVVQSPRYKIIEKKQPVAFWCNPISGHNTLYWYLQNLGQGPELLIRYENEEAVDDSQLPKDRFSAERLKGVDSTLKIQPAELGDSAVYLCASSTGGHTNYGYTFGSGTRLTVV.